The clone carrying this T cell receptor beta chain is labeled medium-sized based on frequency. Antigen unknown. TRB amplification used 250 ng of peripheral blood genomic DNA. TRB was amplified by touch-down multiplex PCR, primer pools A and B combined. TCRdb re-called the multiplex PCR reads; one entry per CDR3 protein, DNA not given. This specimen shows roughly 8,400 distinct CDR3 sequences; the ten leading clones hold 20% to 25%. These data belong to a study of T cell clusters in autoimmune cytopenias. Study-wide results and caveats: Healthy donors had 2.5 to 3.5-fold more exclusive TRB clusters than active autoimmune hepatitis patients. Functional roles of the in silico T cell clusters still await experimental validation. TRB repertoire shifts in secondary cytopenia and chronic lymphocytic leukemia mostly reflected lymphoma, not autoimmunity.

The CDR3 has 14 amino acids. Germline values: CDR1 SQVTM, CDR2 ANQGSEA. The source is a human donor with an autoimmune cytopenia or autoimmune hepatitis (not recorded which). The chain joins TRBV29-1 to TRBJ2-7; TCRdb indicates TRBD1, and absent DNA this call remains unverified. The source material was peripheral blood. CDR3 sequence: CSVGDRLKVYEQYF.